This passage covers 22 T cell receptor beta chains from one sample sequenced in a study of identical twins (dated by TCRdb to about 2016). Libraries were constructed by 5' RACE. Sequencing was carried out with an Illumina HiSeq 2000. TCRdb reprocessed the public reads (quality trimming at Q25 with fastp, clone calling with MiXCR) and kept in-frame beta chains. Each entry merges the rows of one CDR3 protein and shows their most common DNA and genes. The table for this sample lists 300,000 to 350,000 distinct CDR3 sequences; roughly an eighth of them were counted only once. The top ten constitute just over 7% of the sample. This sample was shared with a second study, whose subject was yellow fever vaccine responses in identical twins.

The source material was CD8+ T cells sorted from blood. The receptors stem from a woman aged 18-29 years in good health.

In this sample, this clonotype turned up a few times. J is TRBJ2-1 and V is TRBV5-1, with 8 nucleotides matching TRBD2. CDR3 length: 22 residues. Germline CDR1 SGHRS, CDR2 YFSETQ. J was trimmed by 1 base and V by 4 bases; bases with no gene match: 25. The CDR3 is CASSPSVGYGVAGKQSYNEQFF. CDR3 bases: TGCGCCAGCAGCCCGAGTGTGGGATATGGGGTAGCGGGAAAACAGTCCTACAATGAGCAGTTCTTC.

Here the CDR3 DNA reads TGTGCCAGCAGCCAAGAGCTTTGGACCGGGGAGCTGTTTTTT. Amino acids: CASSQELWTGELFF. The rearrangement links TRBV3-1 to TRBJ2-2, with unresolved D. CDR1 is LGHDT, CDR2 YNNKEL, per germline (reference sequence). The germline V and J ends were trimmed by 0 bases and 5 bases, with 7 bases remaining between them. This CDR3 comprises 14 residues.

The rearrangement joins TRBV27 to TRBJ2-5, with 8 bases fitting TRBD1. J was trimmed by 4 bases and V by 6 bases; bases with no gene match: 7. From germline, CDR1 is MNHEY and CDR2 SMNVEV (reference sequence). This CDR3 has 14 amino acids. The CDR3, as DNA: TGTGCCAGCAGCCCGACAGGGGCTCGAGAGACCCAGTACTTC. Translation: CASSPTGARETQYF.

This clonotype showed up just a few times. This chain links TRBV7-9 with TRBJ1-6; D gene unclear. V lost 5 bases, J lost 7 bases, and 12 bases lay in between. The CDR3 has 14 residues. Per germline, CDR1 SEHNR and CDR2 FQNEAQ (reference sequence). In nucleotides, the CDR3 is TGTGCCAGCAGCCCCTACCCCTTAAATTCACCCCTCCACTTT. Its translation is CASSPYPLNSPLHF. Supplemented by reference TRBV7-9 and TRBJ1-6, the full variable domain reads DTGVSQNPRHKITKRGQNVTFRCDPISEHNRLYWYRQTLGQGPEFLTYFQNEAQLEKSRLLSDRFSAERPKGSFSTLEIQRTEQGDSAMYLCASSPYPLNSPLHFGNGTRLTVT.

The chain uses TRBV2 and TRBJ2-2; 8 positions agree with TRBD1. This CDR3 region has 15 residues. CDR1 and CDR2 from the germline V gene are SNHLY and FYNNEI. The V segment lost 6 bases and the J segment 2 bases; nucleotides outside the gene matches: 5. CDR3 bases: TGTGCCAGCAGCCGGCCAGGGGGCAACACCGGGGAGCTGTTTTTT. This translates into CASSRPGGNTGELFF.

This clonotype was recorded many times. J is TRBJ2-2 and V is TRBV12-3 or TRBV12-4, with D hard to call. V was clipped by 1 base and J by 4 bases, with 10 bases between them. The CDR3 length is 15 residues. The CDR3 here is CASSLEAEVTGELFF. In nucleotides, the CDR3 is TGTGCCAGCAGTTTAGAGGCGGAAGTCACCGGGGAGCTGTTTTTT.

The rearrangement joins TRBV12-3 or TRBV12-4 to TRBJ2-2; D uncertain. The CDR3 loop spans 14 amino acids. Between the trimmed V and J ends, which lost 6 bases and 6 bases, there was a span of 14 bases. The CDR3 bases are TGTGCCAGCAGCATAGGGTGGATAGCCGGGGAGCTGTTTTTT. Translated: CASSIGWIAGELFF.

In its sample, this clonotype was seen a few times. The chain employs TRBV29-1 and TRBJ2-1, with TRBD2 matching over 9 bases. V was pared by 3 bases and J by 7 bases, with 10 bases of the junction left unmatched. There are 15 residues in the CDR3. In germline, CDR1 is SQVTM, CDR2 ANQGSEA. The CDR3 DNA follows: TGCAGCGTTGAGAGCTTAGCGGGAGTGGGAAATGAGCAGTTCTTC. Encoded protein: CSVESLAGVGNEQFF.

The chain couples TRBV12-3 or TRBV12-4 to TRBJ2-7; D is unclear. This CDR3 contains 13 residues. V was pared by 7 bases and J by 3 bases, with 13 bases between. CDR3 nucleotides: TGTGCCAGCACGTATGGGTCCGACTACGAGCAGTACTTC. Translating it yields CASTYGSDYEQYF.

This clonotype was recorded at least ten times. The V call is TRBV2, the J call TRBJ2-1; D is unclear. Germline loops: CDR1 SNHLY, CDR2 FYNNEI. V dropped 2 bases and J dropped 4 bases, with 15 bases sitting between them. This CDR3 is 16 amino acids long. In DNA, the CDR3 is TGTGCCAGCAGTGAAATTGTGAGCGCCATATACAATGAGCAGTTCTTC. This gives the protein CASSEIVSAIYNEQFF.

This clonotype has just a few counts. The chain joins TRBV7-2 to TRBJ2-1; 8 nucleotides agree with TRBD2. CDR1 and CDR2 (germline): SGHTA, FQGNSA. This CDR3 comprises 17 residues. J lost 0 bases, V lost 1 base, and 5 bases had no gene match. CDR3 in DNA: TGTGCCAGCAGCTTAGGGCGGGAGGCCCCCTCCTACAATGAGCAGTTCTTC. It yields the protein CASSLGREAPSYNEQFF. Looking up the rest from reference TRBV7-2 and TRBJ2-1 gives the full variable domain: GAGVSQSPSNKVTEKGKDVELRCDPISGHTALYWYRQSLGQGLEFLIYFQGNSAPDKSGLPSDRFSAERTGGSVSTLTIQRTQQEDSAVYLCASSLGREAPSYNEQFFGPGTRLTVL.

V gene TRBV28 combines with J gene TRBJ1-6; D gene unclear. Germline V gives CDR1 MDHEN, CDR2 SYDVKM. CDR3 size: 13 residues. V was pared by 8 bases and J by 6 bases, with 11 bases between. The DNA of the CDR3 is TGTGCCAGCCTTATGGCGGGTAATTCACCCCTCCACTTT. Encoded protein: CASLMAGNSPLHF. The complete variable domain, with remaining parts taken from reference TRBV28 and TRBJ1-6, reads DVKVTQSSRYLVKRTGEKVFLECVQDMDHENMFWYRQDPGLGLRLIYFSYDVKMKEKGDIPEGYSVSREKKERFSLILESASTNQTSMYLCASLMAGNSPLHFGNGTRLTVT.

This clonotype has a handful of counts. The gene calls are TRBV3-1 and TRBJ2-6; tentative D call: TRBD2 (6 bases). Between the trimmed V and J ends, which lost 1 base and 0 bases, there was a span of 10 bases. The CDR3 extends over 17 amino acids. Germline CDR1 reads LGHDT; CDR2 reads YNNKEL (reference sequence). CDR3 sequence (DNA): TGTGCCAGCAGCCAAGCGGGGGTAAACTCTGGGGCCAACGTCCTGACTTTC. Its protein product is CASSQAGVNSGANVLTF.

This chain joins TRBV2 and TRBJ2-7, with TRBD1 as a possible D gene (5 bases). From germline, CDR1 is SNHLY and CDR2 FYNNEI. Trimming cost V 6 bases and J 2 bases, with 8 bases left between them. The CDR3 runs 12 residues. CDR3 protein: CASRDITYEQYF. CDR3 bases: TGTGCCAGCAGGGACATTACCTACGAGCAGTACTTC.

This clonotype was observed at least ten times. The J gene is TRBJ2-3, the V gene TRBV4-1; possibly TRBD2 for D (7 bases). The CDR3 is 16 amino acids. Trimming removed 1 base at V and 5 bases at J, with 16 bases between. Germline V CDR1 and CDR2: MGHRA, YSYEKL. The DNA for the CDR3 is TGCGCCAGCAGCCAAGCACCGGGGGGCGGGGAAGATACGCAGTATTTT. Translated: CASSQAPGGGEDTQYF.

This clonotype appeared a few times. The chain links TRBV2 to TRBJ1-4; no clear D. The CDR3 sequence is 13 residues long. V was pared by 8 bases and J by 7 bases, with 14 bases between. Germline V gives CDR1 SNHLY, CDR2 FYNNEI. The CDR3 nucleotides read TGTGCCAGCGGAGACATGGAGAGTGAAAAACTGTTTTTT. Its protein is CASGDMESEKLFF.

There are many counts of this clonotype. The chain carries TRBV7-6 and TRBJ2-1, with D possibly being TRBD1 (5 bases). The germline gives CDR1 SGHVS, CDR2 FNYEAQ. V shed 4 bases and J shed 5 bases, with 12 bases lying between them. The CDR3 sequence is 14 residues long. CDR3 DNA sequence: TGTGCCAGCAGCTCAGAGTGGGGCCACAATGAGCAGTTCTTC. Encoded protein: CASSSEWGHNEQFF.

This clonotype has a handful of counts. This sequence joins TRBV11-1 and TRBJ2-3; TRBD2 agrees at 15 bases. This CDR3 is built from 18 residues. Germline loops: CDR1 SGHAT, CDR2 FQDESV (reference sequence). The junction had 9 bases not matched to a gene; V was cut back by 5 bases and J by 3 bases. CDR3 DNA sequence: TGTGCCAGCAGCCCTCCCGGGACTAGCGGGGGGTGGACAGATACGCAGTATTTT. This encodes CASSPPGTSGGWTDTQYF.

The J gene is TRBJ2-4, the V gene TRBV2, with D perhaps TRBD2 (6 bases). Trimming took 7 bases from V and 8 from J, leaving 12 bases between them. This CDR3 comprises 12 residues. Germline CDR1 SNHLY, CDR2 FYNNEI. CDR3 protein: CASNTGLDIQYF. CDR3 DNA: TGTGCCAGCAACACGGGACTGGACATTCAGTACTTC.

Many counts were recorded for this clonotype. The chain joins TRBV5-5 to TRBJ1-2; D is ambiguous. The CDR3 is made up of 12 amino acids. Germline V gene lookup returns CDR1 SGHKS and CDR2 YYEKEE (reference sequence). Trimming pared 2 bases from V and 3 bases from J, leaving 5 bases between. In DNA form, the CDR3 reads TGTGCCAGCAGCTTAAGCCACTATGGCTACACCTTC. Translated, it gives CASSLSHYGYTF. Looking up the rest from reference TRBV5-5 and TRBJ1-2 gives the full variable domain: DAGVTQSPTHLIKTRGQQVTLRCSPISGHKSVSWYQQVLGQGPQFIFQYYEKEERGRGNFPDRFSARQFPNYSSELNVNALLLGDSALYLCASSLSHYGYTFGSGTRLTVV.

The chain combines TRBV14 with TRBJ2-7; 9 nucleotides match TRBD2. The germline V gene has CDR1 SGHDN and CDR2 FVKESK. There are 16 residues in the CDR3. Here the CDR3 reads CGREERGESLSYEQYV. The CDR3 DNA reads as TGTGGTCGGGAGGAGCGGGGGGAGTCCCTCTCCTACGAGCAGTACGTC.

This chain joins TRBV4-1 and TRBJ2-3; D call uncertain. Trimming took 4 bases from V and 0 from J, leaving 14 bases between them. Germline-derived CDR1 and CDR2 are MGHRA and YSYEKL. The CDR3 contains 16 residues. Written as DNA, the CDR3 is TGCGCCAGCAGCCCCAAGGCCGCCGCTAGCACAGATACGCAGTATTTT. Translating it yields CASSPKAAASTDTQYF.